This T cell receptor (beta chain) stems from a study of Tregs in tolerant kidney transplant recipients. The protocol was immunoSEQ multiplex PCR, while the TCRdb copy is restricted to in-frame clones and leaves out a portion. The repertoire holds 90,000 or so clones, with 90% to 95% as singletons. Unstimulated Tregs (CD4+CD25+CD127-) and CD4+CD25- non-Tregs were sorted from PBMCs. Specimen: CD8+ T cells from blood. The sequence was obtained from a human donor in good health.

In DNA form, the CDR3 reads TGTGCCAGCAGCGGACTAGCGGGAGGGTTCTACAATGAGCAGTTCTTC. It yields the protein CASSGLAGGFYNEQFF. The chain joins TRBV7-2 to TRBJ2-1, with 15 bases aligning to TRBD2. With 5 bases clipped from V and 3 bases from J, the junction kept 2 bases outside the gene matches. The length of the CDR3 is 16 residues. The germline CDR1 and CDR2 sequences are SGHTA and FQGNSA.